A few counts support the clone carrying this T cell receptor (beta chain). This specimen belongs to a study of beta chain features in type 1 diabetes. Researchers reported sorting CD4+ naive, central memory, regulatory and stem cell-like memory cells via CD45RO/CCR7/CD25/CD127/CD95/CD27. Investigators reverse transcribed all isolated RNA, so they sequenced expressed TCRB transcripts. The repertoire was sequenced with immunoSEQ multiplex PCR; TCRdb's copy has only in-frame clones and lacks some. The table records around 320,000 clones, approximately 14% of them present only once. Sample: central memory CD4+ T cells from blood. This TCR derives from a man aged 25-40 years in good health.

CDR3 sequence: CASSQDHRTTDTQYF. The CDR3 DNA follows: TGCGCCAGCAGCCAAGATCACCGGACCACAGATACGCAGTATTTT. The V and J genes are TRBV4-3 and TRBJ2-3; D gene uncertain. Trimming left V 0 bases short and J 2 bases short, with 9 bases between. Per germline, CDR1 LGHNA and CDR2 YSLEER. The CDR3 runs 15 residues.